This entry is about one T cell receptor beta chain. These data belong to a study of early T cells in non-severe SARS-CoV-2 infection. TCRdb itself ran the 5' RACE reads through MiXCR, one entry per CDR3 protein. The sample lists around 71,000 distinct CDR3 sequences; roughly 15% were seen once. This material consisted of whole blood, taken at baseline. The TCR comes from an adult who was a healthcare worker with PCR-confirmed SARS-CoV-2 infection or an uninfected control (not recorded which).

The CDR3 DNA is TGCAGTGCTTTAGCGGGAGCTGAAGATACGCAGTATTTT. Translated, it gives CSALAGAEDTQYF. This chain links TRBV20-1 with TRBJ2-3; 9 bases are a match to TRBD2. With 5 bases clipped from V and 5 bases from J, the junction kept 5 bases outside the gene matches. Germline-derived CDR1 and CDR2 are DFQATT and SNEGSKA (reference sequence). This CDR3 is 13 amino acids long.